This TCR beta chain emerged from a study of T cell repertoires in cytomegalovirus infection. Overall study context: Both CMV infection and a matching HLA type were indicated by public TCR beta signatures.

This clonotype showed up many times. Antigen unknown. One entry per CDR3 protein, called by TCRdb with MiXCR from the reads. The data show about 300,000 distinct CDR3 sequences, roughly a tenth seen once. The study's findings and limits: HLA-C-restricted CMV-specific TCR beta clonotypes were dominant in the ex vivo response. The cumulative frequency of public TCR beta families distinguished individuals who carried CMV together with the relevant HLA.

This receptor was obtained from a human donor in good health (CMV status not recorded). Some clones in this sample may be carry-over from other donors' samples. What was sequenced was PBMCs.

CDR3 in DNA: TGTGCCAGCAGTTACTCAGGGCTTCTAGGGGCCCAGCATTTT. This gives the protein CASSYSGLLGAQHF. The chain is built from TRBV6-5 and TRBJ1-5; D may be TRBD1 (5 bases). In germline, CDR1 is MNHEY, CDR2 SVGAGI. V lost 0 bases and J lost 11, with 14 bases in between. The CDR3 contains 14 residues.